The 20 T cell receptor beta chains below were found in one sample sequenced in a study of post-analysis software for immune sequencing data. Prepared libraries of TCR beta cDNA carried unique molecular identifiers. Using its own MiXCR run on the PCR reads, TCRdb lists one record per CDR3 protein. The data show 750,000 to 950,000 distinct CDR3 sequences, 53% seen once. Their target antigens are unknown. Overall study results and limits: TRBV5-6, TRBV5-1 and TRBV20-1 were among four or five TRBV segments more frequent in patients than controls.

Sequencing used blood. These TCRs come from a girl aged 10-17 years with multiple sclerosis.

This clonotype was counted a few times. The chain recombines TRBV5-1 with TRBJ2-7; D perhaps matches TRBD1 (6 bases). CDR1 and CDR2 (germline): SGHRS, YFSETQ. The V end was cut by 0 bases, the J end by 3 bases, with 13 bases between. CDR3 size: 15 residues. As DNA, the CDR3 is TGCGCCAGCAGCTTGGGACAGGCTTTCAACTACGAGCAGTACTTC. Amino acid sequence: CASSLGQAFNYEQYF. The complete variable domain, with remaining parts taken from reference TRBV5-1 and TRBJ2-7, reads KAGVTQTPRYLIKTRGQQVTLSCSPISGHRSVSWYQQTPGQGLQFLFEYFSETQRNKGNFPGRFSGRQFSNSRSEMNVSTLELGDSALYLCASSLGQAFNYEQYFGPGTRLTVT.

V and J are TRBV4-1 and TRBJ1-6, with D perhaps matching TRBD1 (6 bases). Trimming pared 0 bases from V and 4 bases from J, leaving 13 bases between. Germline lookup yields CDR1 MGHRA and CDR2 YSYEKL. This CDR3 has 17 amino acids. Here the CDR3 DNA reads TGCGCCAGCAGCCAAGAACGGGGGCGGCGGTATAATTCACCCCTCCACTTT. Its protein is CASSQERGRRYNSPLHF.

The J gene is TRBJ2-2, the V gene TRBV2; 9 bases agree with TRBD1. The CDR3 is 15 residues long. The J segment lost 5 bases and the V segment lost 5 bases, leaving 6 bases of the junction unmatched. CDR1 SNHLY and CDR2 FYNNEI come from the germline V gene. The CDR3 region is CASSRDRADTGELFF. The CDR3 DNA sequence: TGTGCCAGCAGTAGGGACAGGGCCGATACCGGGGAGCTGTTTTTT.

The rearrangement joins TRBV10-3 to TRBJ1-1; tentative D call: TRBD1 (5 bases). CDR1 and CDR2 (germline): ENHRY, SYGVKD. Trimming left V 3 bases short and J 0 bases short, with 8 bases between. The length of the CDR3 is 14 residues. CDR3 DNA: TGTGCCATCAGTGATGTAGGGGTGAACACTGAAGCTTTCTTT. Its protein product is CAISDVGVNTEAFF.

This clonotype turned up a few times. The chain uses TRBV7-6 and TRBJ2-3, with 7 positions matching TRBD2. After removal of 0 bases from V and 4 bases from J, the junction contained 7 bases not matched to a gene. The CDR3 has 16 amino acids. Germline V lookup: CDR1 SGHVS, CDR2 FNYEAQ. The chain's CDR3 is CASSLAFAGVADTQYF. Written as DNA, the CDR3 is TGTGCCAGCAGCTTAGCGTTTGCGGGAGTGGCAGATACGCAGTATTTT. The full variable domain, with the rest looked up from reference TRBV7-6 and TRBJ2-3, is GAGVSQSPRYKVTKRGQDVALRCDPISGHVSLYWYRQALGQGPEFLTYFNYEAQQDKSGLPNDRFSAERPEGSISTLTIQRTEQRDSAMYRCASSLAFAGVADTQYFGPGTRLTVL.

The chain is built from TRBV6-5 and TRBJ1-2; perhaps TRBD1 as D (6 bases). CDR1 and CDR2 (germline): MNHEY, SVGAGI. Trimming pared 5 bases from V and 11 bases from J, leaving 21 bases between. This CDR3 comprises 14 residues. CDR3 sequence (DNA): TGTGCCAGCAGTACCACACCCGGGACAAACTCTTACACCTTC. It is translated as CASSTTPGTNSYTF.

This clonotype turned up a few times. The chain is built from TRBV4-1 and TRBJ2-7; D is undetermined. The J call may be faulty, since TRBJ2-5 better matches the DNA end. CDR1 and CDR2 from the germline V gene are MGHRA and YSYEKL. CDR3 length: 14 residues. CDR3 nucleotide sequence: TGCGCCAGCAGCCTGGATTTAGGGTGGGAGACCCAGTACTTC. This translates into CASSLDLGWETQYF.

This chain connects TRBV9 to TRBJ2-3, with 15 nucleotides matching TRBD2. The ends lost 0 bases at V and 3 bases at J; junction bases unmatched: 8. Germline loops: CDR1 SGDLS, CDR2 YYNGEE. This CDR3 spans 19 amino acids. DNA for the CDR3: TGTGCCAGCAGCGTAGGGACCGGACTAGCGGGGGGGCAAACAGATACGCAGTATTTT. Translation gives CASSVGTGLAGGQTDTQYF.

The chain recombines TRBV3-1 with TRBJ2-7, with TRBD1 matching 9 bases. Germline-derived CDR1 and CDR2 are LGHDT and YNNKEL (reference sequence). The CDR3 loop spans 18 amino acids. V was pared by 1 base and J by 2 bases, with 12 bases of the junction left unmatched. CDR3 coding DNA: TGTGCCAGCAGCCAAGGGGTCGGGACAGGGAGATTCGCCTACGAGCAGTACTTC. Its protein is CASSQGVGTGRFAYEQYF.

The chain uses TRBV5-1 and TRBJ2-1; TRBD2 agrees at 8 bases. The trim removed 0 bases at V and 7 bases at J, leaving 9 bases unmatched. Germline CDR1 SGHRS, CDR2 YFSETQ. The length of the CDR3 is 16 residues. The CDR3 DNA sequence: TGCGCCAGCAGCTTGGTATCGGGAGGGCCTAAAAATGAGCAGTTCTTC. Residues: CASSLVSGGPKNEQFF. Full variable domain (remainder filled in from reference TRBV5-1 and TRBJ2-1): KAGVTQTPRYLIKTRGQQVTLSCSPISGHRSVSWYQQTPGQGLQFLFEYFSETQRNKGNFPGRFSGRQFSNSRSEMNVSTLELGDSALYLCASSLVSGGPKNEQFFGPGTRLTVL.

The chain is built from TRBV5-1 and TRBJ2-7; D uncertain. The CDR3 totals 14 residues. V lost 0 bases, J lost 5 bases, and 12 bases lay in between. The germline CDR1 and CDR2 sequences are SGHRS and YFSETQ. CDR3 bases: TGCGCCAGCAGCTTGGTCGGATCGAACCACGAGCAGTACTTC. Its translation is CASSLVGSNHEQYF.

This clonotype was observed a handful of times. The genes are TRBV27 and TRBJ1-2; TRBD1 agrees at 10 bases. Germline CDR1 MNHEY, CDR2 SMNVEV (reference sequence). The length of the CDR3 is 16 residues. V lost 5 bases to trimming and J lost 8 bases; unmatched junction nucleotides: 14. The chain's CDR3 is CASSNPGTGAHSGYTF. Written as DNA, the CDR3 is TGTGCCAGCAGTAACCCGGGGACAGGGGCGCACAGCGGCTACACCTTC.

This clonotype was detected many times. The J gene is TRBJ2-6, the V gene TRBV11-1; 9 bases agree with TRBD1. Losses at the gene ends were 6 bases for V and 0 bases for J; bases not matched to a gene: 6. This CDR3 is built from 17 residues. Germline V gene sequence: CDR1 SGHAT, CDR2 FQDESV (reference sequence). CDR3 nucleotides: TGTGCCAGCAGTCCGGGACAGGGTTACTCTGGGGCCAACGTCCTGACTTTC. Residues: CASSPGQGYSGANVLTF.

The chain combines TRBV29-1 with TRBJ2-3, with 13 nucleotides matching TRBD2. This CDR3 spans 13 amino acids. Per germline, CDR1 SQVTM and CDR2 ANQGSEA. DNA of the CDR3: TGCGGAACTAGCGGGAGGGCCTCAGATACGCAGTATTTT. This sequence encodes CGTSGRASDTQYF.

This clonotype was recorded at least ten times. This rearrangement joins TRBV10-3 to TRBJ1-2; the D gene is possibly TRBD1 (5 bases). V lost 5 bases and J 8 bases, leaving 21 bases between the germline ends. This CDR3 has 15 amino acids. Germline assignment: CDR1 ENHRY and CDR2 SYGVKD. The CDR3 DNA follows: TGTGCCATCAGTACAGAAATATCCAGGGTACGGGGCTACACCTTC. Translating gives CAISTEISRVRGYTF.

The J gene is TRBJ2-5, the V gene TRBV6-1, with D unclear. The CDR3 loop spans 13 amino acids. V was pared by 5 bases and J by 1 base, with 8 bases between. Germline V gene lookup returns CDR1 MNHNS and CDR2 SASEGT. CDR3 in DNA: TGTGCCAGCAGTCAGATGCTCCAAGAGACCCAGTACTTC. Protein: CASSQMLQETQYF.

V and J are TRBV20-1 and TRBJ2-1; D uncertain. The ends were cut back, 0 bases at V and 7 bases at J, with 7 bases in the middle. In germline, CDR1 is DFQATT, CDR2 SNEGSKA (reference sequence). The CDR3 contains 12 residues. The CDR3 loop is CSARDLSNEQFF. In DNA, the CDR3 is TGCAGTGCTAGAGATCTGTCTAATGAGCAGTTCTTC.

This chain joins TRBV24-1 and TRBJ1-5; D gene unclear. From germline, CDR1 is KGHDR and CDR2 SFDVKD. The CDR3 totals 14 residues. The V gene lost 2 bases and the J gene lost 5 bases, with 9 bases spanning the gap. The CDR3, as DNA: TGTGCCACCAGTGATTCCAGAAACGATCAGCCCCAGCATTTT. Translation gives CATSDSRNDQPQHF.

The chain combines TRBV29-1 with TRBJ2-7, with D maybe TRBD2 (6 bases). The V and J ends lost 5 bases and 3 bases respectively, with 11 bases between them. Looked up from germline, CDR1 is SQVTM and CDR2 is ANQGSEA. The CDR3 length is 12 residues. The CDR3 sequence is CSVSGGGYEQYF. The CDR3 DNA is TGCAGCGTTTCCGGGGGTGGCTACGAGCAGTACTTC.

CDR3 bases: TGCAGTGCTAGATCCACCCAGGGCGATTCATCACCCCTCCACTTT. It codes for CSARSTQGDSSPLHF. The J gene is TRBJ1-6, the V gene TRBV20-1; TRBD1 might be the D (5 bases). V was trimmed by 2 bases and J by 10 bases, leaving 18 bases between them. The CDR3 is 15 amino acids. The germline CDR1 and CDR2 sequences are DFQATT and SNEGSKA (reference sequence).